The sequence of this TCR beta chain was determined in a study of blood T cells in healthy people across ages. Findings of the study overall: Estimates drawn from one million T cells were deemed to understate diversity. When set beside aged donors, long-lived donors presented more naive CD4+ cells and higher diversity.

On this clonotype itself: Antigen specificity is unknown.

Unmatched junction bases numbered 7, after V lost 4 bases and J lost 4 bases. The CDR3 has 15 residues. CDR1 is SGHKS, CDR2 YYEKEE, per germline (reference sequence). A J-beta primer mix and a sample-barcoded 5' primer were used in a second PCR of about 7 to 12 cycles. A 12-random-nucleotide template-switch adaptor tagged each cDNA molecule. TCRdb called the 5' RACE reads again in MiXCR, with one record for every CDR3 protein. The sample contains hundreds of thousands of distinct CDR3 sequences, roughly 44% of which appear only once. This TCR derives from a man in his 60s in good health. The V call is TRBV5-5, the J call TRBJ1-1; 10 nucleotides line up with TRBD1. The material sequenced was blood. The CDR3 DNA reads as TGTGCCAGCAGCCTAGGGACAGGGGTGGTCACTGAAGCTTTCTTT. Translated: CASSLGTGVVTEAFF. The whole variable domain, remainder taken from reference TRBV5-5 and TRBJ1-1, is DAGVTQSPTHLIKTRGQQVTLRCSPISGHKSVSWYQQVLGQGPQFIFQYYEKEERGRGNFPDRFSARQFPNYSSELNVNALLLGDSALYLCASSLGTGVVTEAFFGQGTRLTVV.